This TCR beta chain derives from a study of blood T cell repertoires in COVID-19. Looking at the study overall: The origin of the acute and convalescent COVID-19 samples was the United States, Italy and Spain. T cells, B-cell-depleted T cells, or PBMCs supplied cDNA or gDNA.

Source study methods: Reference gene primer amplification gave nucleated cell count estimates. Here immunoSEQ multiplex PCR was the method, and the copy in TCRdb shows in-frame clones only, minus some. The V and J calls and the clone size are those of that table, but D and trimming were determined from the DNA. This table holds around 150,000 clones, roughly 80% found once. This clone was seen a handful of times. The specimen sequenced was peripheral blood. The receptor was derived from a man in his forties or fifties with active or convalescent COVID-19.

CDR3 protein: CAWSVGTENTEAFF. The CDR3 nucleotides are TGTGCCTGGAGTGTAGGGACAGAAAACACTGAAGCTTTCTTT. The rearrangement joins TRBV30 to TRBJ1-1, with TRBD1 matching 7 bases. V lost 0 bases and J lost 2; bases outside the gene matches: 3. CDR1 GTSNPN and CDR2 SVGIG come from the germline V gene (reference sequence). The CDR3 runs to 14 residues.